The 5 T cell receptor beta chains below all came from one sample that was sequenced in a study of T cell responses to AZD1222 COVID-19 vaccine. TCRdb keeps only in-frame clones here, not all; method: immunoSEQ multiplex PCR. The sample holds roughly 97,000 clones; approximately 88% are singletons and the top ten take more than 6.5%. The material was peripheral blood, obtained on day 0 of AZD1222 vaccination. These receptors all stem from an adult in good health.

The V and J genes are TRBV19 and TRBJ2-3; TRBD1 aligns across 10 bases. V gave up 10 bases and J gave up 4 bases; unmatched junction bases: 8. The germline gives CDR1 LNHDA, CDR2 SQIVND (reference sequence). The CDR3 has 14 amino acids. The CDR3 is CATHDRGRSDTQYF. In DNA, the CDR3 is TGTGCCACCCATGACAGGGGGCGATCAGATACGCAGTATTTT.

Turning to this clone: The identical CDR3 is also encoded by other nucleotide sequences in the sample. J is TRBJ2-2 and V is TRBV6-5; TRBD2 agrees at 11 bases. The CDR3 covers 15 residues. V was clipped by 6 bases and J by 2 bases; unmatched bases: 2. CDR1 MNHEY and CDR2 SVGAGI come from the germline V gene. The CDR3 nucleotides are TGTGCCAGCAGCCGACTAGCGGGAAACACCGGGGAGCTGTTTTTT. Its protein product is CASSRLAGNTGELFF.

The chain uses TRBV15 and TRBJ1-3; TRBD1 is a possible D gene (5 bases). V was shortened by 0 bases and J by 1 base, with 10 bases between the two germline ends. The germline gives CDR1 LNHNV, CDR2 YYDKDF (reference sequence). This CDR3 is 16 amino acids long. The CDR3 spells CATSRDRDRSGNTIYF. CDR3 in DNA: TGTGCCACCAGCAGAGATAGGGACCGGTCTGGAAACACCATATATTTT.

The chain couples TRBV27 to TRBJ2-7, with D uncertain. CDR3 length: 13 residues. Trimming left V 2 bases short and J 3 bases short, with 8 bases between. Germline CDR1 MNHEY, CDR2 SMNVEV (reference sequence). This CDR3 reads CASSLGLSYEQYF. The CDR3 region has the DNA TGTGCCAGCAGTTTAGGGCTTAGCTACGAGCAGTACTTC.

The J gene is TRBJ1-5, the V gene TRBV28, with a possible D match to TRBD1 (6 bases). Germline V gene data show CDR1 as MDHEN and CDR2 as SYDVKM. V was clipped by 6 bases and J by 7 bases, with 16 bases between them. CDR3 length equals 14 residues. In DNA, the CDR3 is TGTGCCAGCAGGCGTACAGGGCTCGGGCAGCCCCAGCATTTT. It specifies CASRRTGLGQPQHF.